These 10 T cell receptor beta chains originate from one sample sequenced in a study of shared clonotypes between healthy human individuals. The data were produced by immunoSEQ multiplex PCR, yet TCRdb's version contains in-frame clones alone and is incomplete. The repertoire has around 750,000 clones, roughly 70% of them found once; the top ten carry approximately 1.6%. The sequenced sample consisted of memory CD4+ T cells sorted from blood. Noted subset: CD45RA-negative fraction. These receptors were collected from a woman in her 30s in good health.

This clone was seen more than once but under ten times. The chain is built from TRBV11-2 and TRBJ2-7, with 10 bases matching TRBD2. The trim removed 5 bases at V and 3 bases at J, leaving 16 bases unmatched. Germline V gives CDR1 SGHAT, CDR2 FQNNGV. This CDR3 contains 18 residues. CDR3 loop: CASSPSPFESGRGYEQYF. CDR3 bases: TGTGCCAGCAGCCCTTCCCCCTTTGAAAGCGGGAGGGGCTACGAGCAGTACTTC. Full variable domain (remainder filled in from reference TRBV11-2 and TRBJ2-7): EAGVAQSPRYKIIEKRQSVAFWCNPISGHATLYWYQQILGQGPKLLIQFQNNGVVDDSQLPKDRFSAERLKGVDSTLKIQPAKLEDSAVYLCASSPSPFESGRGYEQYFGPGTRLTVT.

The V call is TRBV29-1, the J call TRBJ2-7; D is possibly TRBD1 (5 bases). Germline V gene lookup returns CDR1 SQVTM and CDR2 ANQGSEA. The V end was cut by 4 bases, the J end by 0 bases, with 13 bases between. The CDR3 totals 14 residues. Here the CDR3 reads CSVGPQGASYEQYF. CDR3 in DNA: TGCAGCGTTGGACCCCAGGGTGCCTCCTACGAGCAGTACTTC.

The chain uses TRBV9 and TRBJ1-3; 7 bases are shared with TRBD1. The trim removed 4 bases at V and 8 bases at J, leaving 15 bases unmatched. This CDR3 comprises 16 residues. From germline, CDR1 is SGDLS and CDR2 YYNGEE. CDR3 coding DNA: TGTGCCAGCAGCCGGACAGGCGGTAAAAGCGCGGACACCATATATTTT. It is translated as CASSRTGGKSADTIYF. Looking up the rest from reference TRBV9 and TRBJ1-3 gives the full variable domain: DSGVTQTPKHLITATGQRVTLRCSPRSGDLSVYWYQQSLDQGLQFLIQYYNGEERAKGNILERFSAQQFPDLHSELNLSSLELGDSALYFCASSRTGGKSADTIYFGEGSWLTVV.

This clone was counted between two and nine times. Distinct nucleotide sequences in the sample also encode this CDR3. This chain connects TRBV28 to TRBJ1-5, with D perhaps TRBD1 (5 bases). The V and J ends lost 6 bases and 0 bases respectively, with 6 bases between them. There are 13 residues in the CDR3. The germline V gene encodes CDR1 MDHEN and CDR2 SYDVKM. The CDR3 DNA sequence: TGTGCCAGCAGAGGGGCTAGCAATCAGCCCCAGCATTTT. It is translated as CASRGASNQPQHF.

CDR3 DNA sequence: TGTGCCAGCAGATGGCGCGGGGGGAGCAATGAGCAGTTCTTC. Translation: CASRWRGGSNEQFF. The V gene is TRBV28, the J gene TRBJ2-1; 8 bases fit TRBD2. V dropped 6 bases and J dropped 6; count of bases not matched to a gene: 7. This CDR3 has 14 residues. Germline V gives CDR1 MDHEN, CDR2 SYDVKM.

As to this clone: The sample contains more than one DNA sequence encoding this CDR3. J is TRBJ2-3 and V is TRBV11-2, with D possibly TRBD2 on 5 matching bases. This CDR3 has 16 amino acids. Trimming left V 1 base short and J 0 bases short, with 11 bases between. The germline V gene has CDR1 SGHAT and CDR2 FQNNGV. The CDR3 DNA reads TGTGCCAGCAGCTTAGGAGCGGATTCTAGCACAGATACGCAGTATTTT. Protein sequence: CASSLGADSSTDTQYF.

The chain joins TRBV27 to TRBJ2-3, with 12 positions matching TRBD2. Per the germline V gene, CDR1 is MNHEY and CDR2 is SMNVEV (reference sequence). This CDR3 has 16 amino acids. With 5 bases clipped from V and 4 bases from J, the junction kept 7 bases outside the gene matches. CDR3 sequence reads: CASSPRTSGMPDTQYF. In DNA form, the CDR3 reads TGTGCCAGCAGTCCCAGGACTAGCGGGATGCCAGATACGCAGTATTTT.

V is TRBV28 and J is TRBJ2-4, with a possible D match to TRBD1 (6 bases). CDR1 MDHEN and CDR2 SYDVKM come from the germline V gene. The CDR3 consists of 14 residues. Trimming shortened V by 6 bases and J by 8 bases, and 17 bases separated the two germline ends. CDR3 loop: CASRVTGNRYIQYF. CDR3 coding DNA: TGTGCCAGCAGAGTCACAGGGAATAGGTACATTCAGTACTTC.

CDR3 sequence (DNA): TGTGCCAGTAGTAAATCCCAACAGGGGGCGCGCGCTGAAGCTTTCTTT. It specifies CASSKSQQGARAEAFF. V and J are TRBV19 and TRBJ1-1, with 9 nucleotides matching TRBD1. Germline-derived CDR1 and CDR2 are LNHDA and SQIVND (reference sequence). The CDR3 totals 16 residues. Germline trimming cut 4 bases from V and 6 bases from J; bases unmatched to any gene: 12.

The gene calls are TRBV30 and TRBJ2-3; D might be TRBD1 or TRBD2, each matching 5 bases. The V and J ends lost 6 bases and 0 bases respectively, with 19 bases between them. This CDR3 contains 16 residues. Germline V CDR1 and CDR2: GTSNPN, SVGIG (reference sequence). The CDR3, as DNA: TGTGCCTGTATAAGGGGCTCAAGGACTAGCACAGATACGCAGTATTTT. It translates to CACIRGSRTSTDTQYF.